A selection of T cell receptor beta chains follows, all from one sample in a study of blood T cell repertoires in COVID-19. Method: immunoSEQ multiplex PCR; TCRdb's copy keeps in-frame clones and lacks some. The data show around 180,000 clones, under 90% seen once. The sequenced sample consisted of PBMCs or T cells enriched from blood (not recorded which). The receptors derive from a man between 50 and 59 years old who had recovered from COVID-19. The CDR3 runs from the conserved cysteine through the conserved F or W. A D gene is named only where the DNA matches it firmly. The listing skips clone size in some rows; elsewhere it reads once, few, many or a size class.

d_gene	v_gene	len	abundance	j_gene	CDR3aa	CDR3nt
.	TRBV4-3	16	.	TRBJ2-2	CASSQSPGGNTGELFF	TGCGCCAGCAGCCAATCGCCGGGGGGCAACACCGGGGAGCTGTTTTTT
.	TRBV3-1/TRBV3-2	14	.	TRBJ1-1	CASSQDVGGTEAFF	TGTGCCAGCAGCCAAGATGTCGGGGGCACTGAAGCTTTCTTT
.	TRBV10-3	14	.	TRBJ1-5	CAISRGGSGQPQHF	TGTGCCATCAGCCGAGGGGGATCTGGACAGCCCCAGCATTTT
TRBD2	TRBV6-5	14	.	TRBJ2-1	CASTQAGAPGEQFF	TGTGCCAGCACCCAAGCGGGGGCCCCCGGTGAGCAGTTCTTC
.	TRBV29-1	14	.	TRBJ2-7	CSVEDWQTSYEQYF	TGCAGCGTTGAAGATTGGCAAACCTCCTACGAGCAGTACTTC
.	TRBV12-3/TRBV12-4	12	once	TRBJ2-1	CASSRSDNEQFF	TGTGCCAGCAGCCGATCAGACAATGAGCAGTTCTTC
.	TRBV6-1	17	.	TRBJ1-6	CASSGRAPGTYNSPLHF	TGTGCCAGCAGTGGGAGGGCCCCGGGCACCTATAATTCACCCCTCCACTTT
.	TRBV2	12	.	TRBJ1-2	CASKAGVNGYTF	TGTGCCAGCAAAGCCGGGGTAAATGGCTACACCTTC
.	TRBV5-4	15	.	TRBJ1-2	CASSLPSGRGYGYTF	TGTGCCAGCAGCTTACCTTCGGGGCGGGGCTATGGCTACACCTTC
.	TRBV19	13	.	TRBJ2-5	CASSTDRIGTQYF	TGTGCCAGTAGTACTGACAGGATAGGGACCCAGTACTTC
TRBD1	TRBV6-5	15	.	TRBJ1-2	CASSKIWTGNYGYTF	TGTGCCAGCAGTAAAATATGGACAGGAAACTATGGCTACACCTTC
.	TRBV9	15	.	TRBJ1-3	CASSAGESSGNTIYF	TGTGCCAGCAGCGCAGGGGAGAGCTCTGGAAACACCATATATTTT
TRBD1	TRBV10-3	15	.	TRBJ1-2	CAISGQDRGLYGYTF	TGTGCCATCAGTGGTCAGGACAGGGGCTTGTATGGCTACACCTTC
TRBD2	TRBV5-1	13	.	TRBJ2-7	CASSLVGTSEQYF	TGCGCCAGCAGCTTGGTGGGGACTAGCGAGCAGTACTTC
.	TRBV30	14	.	TRBJ2-3	CAWGQGGLGGTQYF	TGTGCCTGGGGGCAAGGAGGGTTAGGTGGTACGCAGTATTTT
TRBD2	TRBV10-1	15	.	TRBJ2-2	CASSLAGGQTGELFF	TGCGCCAGCAGCTTAGCGGGGGGGCAGACCGGGGAGCTGTTTTTT
TRBD2	TRBV5-1	16	.	TRBJ2-1	CASSLARTSGVNEQFF	TGCGCCAGCAGCTTGGCCCGGACTAGCGGGGTCAATGAGCAGTTCTTC
TRBD1	TRBV9	17	.	TRBJ2-5	CASSPSVGTGGFETQYF	TGTGCCAGCAGCCCCTCGGTCGGGACAGGGGGCTTTGAGACCCAGTACTTC
TRBD1	TRBV15	16	.	TRBJ1-3	CATSRLDRGQRNTIYF	TGTGCCACCAGCAGATTAGACAGGGGGCAAAGAAACACCATATATTTT
TRBD2	TRBV11-2	15	.	TRBJ2-7	CASSPSTSGSYEQYF	TGTGCCAGCAGCCCGTCGACTAGCGGATCCTACGAGCAGTACTTC
.	TRBV9	17	few	TRBJ2-3	CASSRLDSATSTDTQYF	TGTGCCAGCAGCCGCCTTGACAGTGCTACTAGCACAGATACGCAGTATTTT
.	TRBV24-1	14	.	TRBJ2-3	CATGTGTDTDTQYF	TGTGCCACCGGGACCGGGACTGACACAGATACGCAGTATTTT
TRBD1	TRBV6-5	15	.	TRBJ2-1	CASRPPGQGDNEQFF	TGTGCCAGCAGACCCCCGGGACAGGGGGACAATGAGCAGTTCTTC
TRBD1	TRBV5-4	16	.	TRBJ1-4	CASSPGTGGTYEKLFF	TGTGCCAGCAGCCCTGGGACAGGGGGTACTTATGAAAAACTGTTTTTT
TRBD1	TRBV4-2	16	.	TRBJ1-5	CASSPTGTGLNQPQHF	TGTGCCAGCAGCCCTACCGGGACAGGACTGAATCAGCCCCAGCATTTT
.	TRBV19	13	.	TRBJ1-5	CASQGYSNQPQHF	TGTGCCAGTCAGGGATATAGCAATCAGCCCCAGCATTTT
.	TRBV4-1	17	once	TRBJ1-3	CASSQGAGSFSGNTIYF	TGCGCCAGCAGCCAAGGGGCGGGCAGCTTTTCTGGAAACACCATATATTTT
.	TRBV29-1	11	few	TRBJ2-5	CSGTAAGTQYF	TGCAGCGGGACAGCGGCGGGGACCCAGTACTTC
.	TRBV5-1	13	few	TRBJ1-2	CASGYSGDYGYTF	TGCGCCAGCGGGTATTCAGGGGACTATGGCTACACCTTC
.	TRBV18	13	.	TRBJ1-1	CASSLTQNTEAFF	TGTGCCAGCTCACTTACACAGAACACTGAAGCTTTCTTT
.	TRBV6-5	13	.	TRBJ1-2	CASSYGHPYGYTF	TGTGCCAGCAGTTACGGACATCCCTATGGCTACACCTTC
.	TRBV9	15	.	TRBJ1-1	CASSVDPGMNTEAFF	TGTGCCAGCAGCGTAGATCCAGGCATGAACACTGAAGCTTTCTTT
TRBD1	TRBV13	15	.	TRBJ2-7	CASSSTPGQGYEQYF	TGTGCCAGCAGCTCAACCCCGGGACAGGGTTACGAGCAGTACTTC
TRBD1	TRBV28	15	few	TRBJ1-2	CASSFPTGANYGYTF	TGTGCCAGCAGTTTCCCGACAGGGGCTAACTATGGCTACACCTTC
.	TRBV5-1	13	.	TRBJ2-7	CASSDGVTYEQYF	TGCGCCAGCAGCGACGGGGTTACCTACGAGCAGTACTTC
TRBD1	TRBV7-2	15	.	TRBJ2-7	CASSSPGQASYEQYF	TGTGCCAGCAGCTCACCGGGACAGGCCTCCTACGAGCAGTACTTC
TRBD1	TRBV5-6	14	.	TRBJ1-4	CASSLASGQGKLFF	TGTGCCAGCAGCTTGGCGTCCGGACAGGGGAAACTGTTTTTT
TRBD1	TRBV6-6	15	.	TRBJ1-2	CASSDSGGADYGYTF	TGTGCCAGCAGTGACTCAGGGGGCGCGGACTATGGCTACACCTTC
TRBD1	TRBV4-3	16	.	TRBJ1-4	CASSQGTGGQKEKLFF	TGCGCCAGCAGCCAAGGGACAGGGGGCCAAAAGGAGAAACTGTTTTTT
.	TRBV9	17	.	TRBJ1-3	CASSAFTEIKTGNTIYF	TGTGCCAGCAGCGCCTTTACAGAAATCAAAACTGGAAACACCATATATTTT
TRBD1	TRBV18	15	.	TRBJ1-5	CASSPDRASRQPQHF	TGTGCCAGCTCACCGGACAGGGCCTCCCGTCAGCCCCAGCATTTT
.	TRBV9	16	.	TRBJ1-4	CASSVGGGGVNEKLFF	TGTGCCAGCAGCGTAGGCGGGGGAGGGGTTAATGAAAAACTGTTTTTT
.	TRBV7-2	12	.	TRBJ2-1	CASSFTGPPPFF	TGTGCCAGCAGCTTTACAGGGCCCCCTCCGTTCTTC
.	TRBV12-3/TRBV12-4	12	.	TRBJ1-2	CASSGSNYGYTF	TGTGCCAGCAGTGGCTCTAACTATGGCTACACCTTC
.	TRBV5-1	13	.	TRBJ1-1	CASWGQGYTEAFF	TGCGCCAGCTGGGGGCAGGGATACACTGAAGCTTTCTTT
TRBD2	TRBV6-1	17	few	TRBJ2-7	CASSEDPSGGPTYEQYF	TGTGCCAGCAGTGAAGACCCTAGCGGGGGGCCTACCTACGAGCAGTACTTC
TRBD1	TRBV5-1	14	.	TRBJ1-1	CASRPPGGNTEAFF	TGCGCCAGCAGGCCCCCAGGGGGAAACACTGAAGCTTTCTTT
.	TRBV4-3	16	.	TRBJ2-5	CASSQAPGVGRETQYF	TGCGCCAGCAGCCAAGCCCCGGGGGTGGGGAGGGAGACCCAGTACTTC
TRBD2	TRBV19	17	.	TRBJ2-3	CASSIGAGTSDTDTQYF	TGTGCCAGTAGTATAGGCGCCGGGACTAGCGACACAGATACGCAGTATTTT
.	TRBV15	12	.	TRBJ1-6	CATSRDGRALHF	TGTGCCACCAGCAGAGATGGCAGGGCCCTCCACTTT
TRBD1	TRBV7-3	16	many	TRBJ2-7	CASSLTGTGGIYEQYF	TGTGCCAGCAGCTTAACTGGGACAGGGGGGATCTACGAGCAGTACTTC
.	TRBV27	13	.	TRBJ2-2	CASSLYVSGELFF	TGTGCCAGCAGTTTATATGTCTCCGGGGAGCTGTTTTTT
.	TRBV19	14	.	TRBJ1-3	CASTNDTDRNTIYF	TGTGCCAGTACCAATGACACCGATCGAAACACCATATATTTT
TRBD1	TRBV28	15	.	TRBJ1-2	CASSAGQRALYGYTF	TGTGCCAGCAGTGCGGGACAGAGGGCGCTCTATGGCTACACCTTC
.	TRBV28	14	.	TRBJ2-7	CASSNTPSSYEQYF	TGTGCCAGCAGTAATACACCCAGCTCCTACGAGCAGTACTTC